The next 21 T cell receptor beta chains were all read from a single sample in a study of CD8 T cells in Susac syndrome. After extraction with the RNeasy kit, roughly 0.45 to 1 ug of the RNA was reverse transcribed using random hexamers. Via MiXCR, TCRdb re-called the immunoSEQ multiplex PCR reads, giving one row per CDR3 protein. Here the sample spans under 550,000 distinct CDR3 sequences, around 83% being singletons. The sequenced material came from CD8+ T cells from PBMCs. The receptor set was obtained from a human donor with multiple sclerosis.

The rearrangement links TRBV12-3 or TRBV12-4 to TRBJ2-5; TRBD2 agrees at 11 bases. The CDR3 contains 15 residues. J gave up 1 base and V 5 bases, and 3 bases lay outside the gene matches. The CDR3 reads CASSTSGGFQETQYF. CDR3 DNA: TGTGCCAGCAGTACTAGCGGGGGTTTCCAAGAGACCCAGTACTTC.

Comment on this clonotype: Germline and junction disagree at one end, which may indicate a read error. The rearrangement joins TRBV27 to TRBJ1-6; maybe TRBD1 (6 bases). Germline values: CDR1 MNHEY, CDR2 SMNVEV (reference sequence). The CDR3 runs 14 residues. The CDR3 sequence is CASSSASWTAPLHF. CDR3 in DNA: TGTGCCAGCAGTTCCGCCTCCTGGACAGCCCCCCTCCATTTT.

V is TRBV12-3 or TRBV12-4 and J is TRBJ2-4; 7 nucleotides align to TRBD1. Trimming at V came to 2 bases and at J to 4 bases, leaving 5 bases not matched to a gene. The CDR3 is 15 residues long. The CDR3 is CASSLTETGKNIQYF. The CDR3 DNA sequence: TGTGCCAGCAGTTTAACCGAGACAGGGAAAAACATTCAGTACTTC.

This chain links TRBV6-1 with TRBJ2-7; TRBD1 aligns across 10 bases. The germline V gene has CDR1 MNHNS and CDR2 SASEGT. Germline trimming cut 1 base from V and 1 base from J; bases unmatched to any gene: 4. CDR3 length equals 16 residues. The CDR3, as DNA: TGTGCCAGCAGTGAAGTACCGGGACAGGGGTCCTACGAGCAGTACTTC. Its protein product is CASSEVPGQGSYEQYF.

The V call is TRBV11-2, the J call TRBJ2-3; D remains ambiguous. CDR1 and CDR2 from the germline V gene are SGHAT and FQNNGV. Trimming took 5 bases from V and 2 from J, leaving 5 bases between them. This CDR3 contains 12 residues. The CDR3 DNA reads TGTGCCAGCAGCCAGAACACAGATACGCAGTATTTT. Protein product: CASSQNTDTQYF.

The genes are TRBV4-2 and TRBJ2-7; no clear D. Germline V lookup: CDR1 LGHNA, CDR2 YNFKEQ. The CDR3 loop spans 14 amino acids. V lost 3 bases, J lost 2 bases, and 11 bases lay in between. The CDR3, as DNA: TGTGCCAGCAGCCAGGAGCGCGGAGCCTACGAGCAGTACTTC. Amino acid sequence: CASSQERGAYEQYF.

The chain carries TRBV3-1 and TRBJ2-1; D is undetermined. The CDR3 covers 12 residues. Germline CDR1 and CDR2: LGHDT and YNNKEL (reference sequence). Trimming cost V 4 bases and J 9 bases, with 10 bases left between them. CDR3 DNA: TGTGCCAGCAGCCCCAATTATGTTGAGCAGTTCTTC. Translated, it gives CASSPNYVEQFF.

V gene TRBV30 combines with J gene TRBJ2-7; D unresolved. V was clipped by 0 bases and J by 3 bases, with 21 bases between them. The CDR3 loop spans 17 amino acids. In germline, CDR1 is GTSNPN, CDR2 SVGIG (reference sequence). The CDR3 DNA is TGTGCCTGGAGTGTAGAGTACGGGCTAGACGTTGTCTACGAGCAGTACTTC. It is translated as CAWSVEYGLDVVYEQYF. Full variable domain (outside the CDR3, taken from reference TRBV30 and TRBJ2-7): SQTIHQWPATLVQPVGSPLSLECTVEGTSNPNLYWYRQAAGRGLQLLFYSVGIGQISSEVPQNLSASRPQDRQFILSSKKLLLSDSGFYLCAWSVEYGLDVVYEQYFGPGTRLTVT.

The CDR3 DNA reads TGTGCCAGCAACCCCGGGGCTAGCGGGAGGGCGAATGAGCAGTTCTTC. Translation: CASNPGASGRANEQFF. The V and J genes are TRBV27 and TRBJ2-1, with TRBD2 matching 12 bases. The CDR3 consists of 16 residues. V lost 7 bases and J lost 7; bases outside the gene matches: 11. Germline assignment: CDR1 MNHEY and CDR2 SMNVEV (reference sequence).

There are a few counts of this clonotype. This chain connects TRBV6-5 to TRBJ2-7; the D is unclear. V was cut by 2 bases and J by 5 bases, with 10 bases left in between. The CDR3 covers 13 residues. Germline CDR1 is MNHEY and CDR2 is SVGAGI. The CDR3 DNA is TGTGCCAGCAGTTACGGTGCGGCCCACGAGCAGTACTTC. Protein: CASSYGAAHEQYF.

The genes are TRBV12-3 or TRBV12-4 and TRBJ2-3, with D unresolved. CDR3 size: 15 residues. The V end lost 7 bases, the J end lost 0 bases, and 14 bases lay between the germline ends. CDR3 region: CASTSDGGSTDTQYF. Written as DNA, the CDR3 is TGTGCCAGCACCTCGGACGGTGGGAGCACAGATACGCAGTATTTT.

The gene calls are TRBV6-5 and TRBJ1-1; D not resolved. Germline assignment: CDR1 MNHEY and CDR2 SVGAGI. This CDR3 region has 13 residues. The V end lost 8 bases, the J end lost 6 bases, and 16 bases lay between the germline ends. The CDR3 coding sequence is TGTGCCAGCGGCTTTGGGCAGCCCTCTGAAGCTTTCTTT. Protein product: CASGFGQPSEAFF.

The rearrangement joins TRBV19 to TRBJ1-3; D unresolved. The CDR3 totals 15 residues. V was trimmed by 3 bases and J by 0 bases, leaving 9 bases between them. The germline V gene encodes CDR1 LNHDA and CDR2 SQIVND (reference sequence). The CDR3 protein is CASSMTSTSGNTIYF. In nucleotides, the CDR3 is TGTGCCAGTAGTATGACCAGTACCTCTGGAAACACCATATATTTT.

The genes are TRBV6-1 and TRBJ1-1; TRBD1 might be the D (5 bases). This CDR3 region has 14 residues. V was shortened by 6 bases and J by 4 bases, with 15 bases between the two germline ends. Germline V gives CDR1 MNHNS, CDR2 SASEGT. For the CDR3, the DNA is TGTGCCAGCAGAAAGGTCAGGGTGGGCACTGAAGCTTTCTTT. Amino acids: CASRKVRVGTEAFF.

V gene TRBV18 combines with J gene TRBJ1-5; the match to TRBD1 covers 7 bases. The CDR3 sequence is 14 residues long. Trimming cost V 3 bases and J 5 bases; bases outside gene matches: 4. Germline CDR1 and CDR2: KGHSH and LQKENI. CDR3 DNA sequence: TGTGCCAGCTCACCGGACAGGAACTATCAGCCCCAGCATTTT. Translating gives CASSPDRNYQPQHF. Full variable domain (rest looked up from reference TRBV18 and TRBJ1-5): NAGVMQNPRHLVRRRGQEARLRCSPMKGHSHVYWYRQLPEEGLKFMVYLQKENIIDESGMPKERFSAEFPKEGPSILRIQQVVRGDSAAYFCASSPDRNYQPQHFGDGTRLSIL.

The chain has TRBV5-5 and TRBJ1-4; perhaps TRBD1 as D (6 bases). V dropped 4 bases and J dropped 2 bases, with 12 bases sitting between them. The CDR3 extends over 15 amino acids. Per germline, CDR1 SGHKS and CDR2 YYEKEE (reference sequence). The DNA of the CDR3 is TGTGCCAGCAGCCCACAGGGTACGACTAATGAAAAACTGTTTTTT. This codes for CASSPQGTTNEKLFF.

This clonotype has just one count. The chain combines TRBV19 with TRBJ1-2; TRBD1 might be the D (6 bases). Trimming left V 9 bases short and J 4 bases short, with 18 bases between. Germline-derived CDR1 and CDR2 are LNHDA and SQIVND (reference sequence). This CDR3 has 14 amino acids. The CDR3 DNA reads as TGTGCCAGCGGAAACAGGGCCTCGGGCTATGGCTACACCTTC. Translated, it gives CASGNRASGYGYTF. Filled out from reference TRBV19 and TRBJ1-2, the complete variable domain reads DGGITQSPKYLFRKEGQNVTLSCEQNLNHDAMYWYRQDPGQGLRLIYYSQIVNDFQKGDIAEGYSVSREKKESFPLTVTSAQKNPTAFYLCASGNRASGYGYTFGSGTRLTVV.

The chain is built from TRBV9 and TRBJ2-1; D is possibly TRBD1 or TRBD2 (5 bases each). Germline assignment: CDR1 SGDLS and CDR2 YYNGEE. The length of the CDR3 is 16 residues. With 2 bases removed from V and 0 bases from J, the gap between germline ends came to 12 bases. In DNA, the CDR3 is TGTGCCAGCAGCGTTTGGGGGAGTGGCTCCTACAATGAGCAGTTCTTC. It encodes CASSVWGSGSYNEQFF.

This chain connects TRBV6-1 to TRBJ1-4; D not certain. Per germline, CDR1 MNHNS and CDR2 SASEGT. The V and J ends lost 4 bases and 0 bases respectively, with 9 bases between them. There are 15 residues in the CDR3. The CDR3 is CASSGEDATNEKLFF. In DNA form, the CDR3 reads TGTGCCAGCAGTGGGGAAGATGCAACTAATGAAAAACTGTTTTTT.

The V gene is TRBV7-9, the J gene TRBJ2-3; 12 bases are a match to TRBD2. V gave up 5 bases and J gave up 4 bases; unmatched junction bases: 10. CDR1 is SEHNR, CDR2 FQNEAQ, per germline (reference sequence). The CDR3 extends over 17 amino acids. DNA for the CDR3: TGTGCCAGCAGCCCAGCTAGCGGGGGGGCGGTCGCAGATACGCAGTATTTT. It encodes CASSPASGGAVADTQYF.

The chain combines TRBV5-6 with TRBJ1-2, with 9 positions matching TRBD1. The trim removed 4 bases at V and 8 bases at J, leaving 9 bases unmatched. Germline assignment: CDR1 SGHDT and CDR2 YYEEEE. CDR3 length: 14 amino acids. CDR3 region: CASSLPGTGIGYTF. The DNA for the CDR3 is TGTGCCAGCAGCCTACCCGGGACAGGGATCGGCTACACCTTC.